This TCR beta chain was sequenced in a study of T-cell memory formation after mild COVID-19. Study-wide background: TCR clustering was largely donor specific. General observations from the study: Day 15 to 85 contractors were CD4/CD8 balanced; later expanders leaned CD4+. A second wave of clones peaked on day 37, and their SARS-CoV-2 specificity went unconfirmed.

From 5'RACE with constant-segment primers came TCR alpha and TCR beta cDNA libraries that carried sample barcodes and UMIs. In TCRdb, the 5' RACE reads were re-called with MiXCR into one record per CDR3 protein. The data hold some 150,000 distinct CDR3 sequences, with about 23% observed a single time. About this clonotype itself: Its antigen is not known.

What was sequenced was PBMCs or a T cell subset sorted from them (not recorded which). This receptor was taken from an adult woman who had mild COVID-19 (a few samples of this study predate the infection). Cell type and time point are not known.

The CDR3 DNA sequence: TGTGCCAGCAGCCATGACAGTATAATTGGAAACACCATATATTTT. This translates into CASSHDSIIGNTIYF. The genes are TRBV9 and TRBJ1-3; D is perhaps TRBD1 (5 bases). V shed 4 bases and J shed 3 bases, with 14 bases lying between them. In germline, CDR1 is SGDLS, CDR2 YYNGEE. There are 15 residues in the CDR3.